This T cell receptor beta chain was recovered during a study of technical replicates of blood from a few donors. V trimming: 6 bases; J trimming: 9 bases; junction bases outside the gene matches: 12. CDR1 LNHNV and CDR2 YYDKDF come from the germline V gene (reference sequence). CDR3 length equals 15 residues. Sequencing was performed with immunoSEQ multiplex PCR; in TCRdb, only in-frame clones are kept and a portion is missing. The table records 98,000 or so clones, about 96% of them present only once. This clonotype was sampled from a human donor in good health. Sequenced material: T cells isolated from PBMCs. The chain joins TRBV15 to TRBJ2-1, with 9 bases that match TRBD2. CDR3 nucleotide sequence: TGTGCCACCAGGCTACTGGCGGGAGGGCCACCTGAGCAGTTCTTC. Its translation is CATRLLAGGPPEQFF.